These 10 T cell receptor beta chains were sequenced from one sample in a study of T cells after posttransplantation cyclophosphamide. Busulfan-fludarabine conditioning, marrow transplant, and cyclophosphamide on days +3 and +4 were administered. Clones were read by immunoSEQ multiplex PCR, and TCRdb kept only the in-frame ones, dropping some. Of approximately 3,800 clones listed, over 80% are singletons. Here the sequenced sample was CD4+ T cells sorted from blood, taken 242 days after a stem cell transplant with posttransplant cyclophosphamide. All receptors derive from a young adult male patient who received an allogeneic stem cell transplant from a related donor, was CMV-positive, and had no GVHD. Some T cells may possibly be graft donor cells.

The chain employs TRBV12-5 and TRBJ1-2; 7 bases line up with TRBD1. Germline trimming cut 0 bases from V and 4 bases from J; bases unmatched to any gene: 5. Per germline, CDR1 LGHNT and CDR2 FRNRAP. The CDR3 runs to 15 residues. CDR3 sequence: CASGLVVGGFYGYTF. For the CDR3, the DNA is TGTGCTAGTGGTTTGGTCGTAGGGGGCTTCTATGGCTACACCTTC.

This clone has only a few counts. The chain combines TRBV19 with TRBJ2-2, with a weak D call TRBD1 (5 bases). CDR3 length equals 13 residues. In germline, CDR1 is LNHDA, CDR2 SQIVND (reference sequence). V was cut by 6 bases and J by 8 bases, with 13 bases left in between. In DNA form, the CDR3 reads TGTGCCAGTAGCGGTACAGGCACGGGGGAGCTGTTTTTT. This encodes CASSGTGTGELFF. Combining the CDR3 with reference TRBV19 and TRBJ2-2 gives the whole variable domain DGGITQSPKYLFRKEGQNVTLSCEQNLNHDAMYWYRQDPGQGLRLIYYSQIVNDFQKGDIAEGYSVSREKKESFPLTVTSAQKNPTAFYLCASSGTGTGELFFGEGSRLTVL.

This clone has a handful of counts. The rearrangement links TRBV7-2 to TRBJ2-7; a possible D gene is TRBD2 (6 bases). This CDR3 is built from 15 residues. CDR1 SGHTA and CDR2 FQGNSA come from the germline V gene. V dropped 4 bases and J dropped 5 bases, with 18 bases sitting between them. The CDR3 nucleotides read TGTGCCAGCAGCTGGCGCCGGGTGACGGGGGACGAGCAGTACTTC. Residues: CASSWRRVTGDEQYF. The full variable domain, with the rest looked up from reference TRBV7-2 and TRBJ2-7, is GAGVSQSPSNKVTEKGKDVELRCDPISGHTALYWYRQSLGQGLEFLIYFQGNSAPDKSGLPSDRFSAERTGGSVSTLTIQRTQQEDSAVYLCASSWRRVTGDEQYFGPGTRLTVT.

J is TRBJ2-3 and V is TRBV29-1, with 15 positions matching TRBD2. Germline-derived CDR1 and CDR2 are SQVTM and ANQGSEA. The CDR3 is 16 amino acids. The V and J ends lost 6 bases and 2 bases, in that order; junction bases with no gene match: 6. The DNA of the CDR3 is TGCAGCGTCCAAGGACTAGCGGGGGGGAACACAGATACGCAGTATTTT. Translation: CSVQGLAGGNTDTQYF.

The chain joins TRBV19 to TRBJ2-2, with 10 bases fitting TRBD1. The CDR3 consists of 15 residues. Germline V gives CDR1 LNHDA, CDR2 SQIVND (reference sequence). V shed 8 bases, J shed 6 bases, and the junction held 9 bases outside the gene matches. CDR3 sequence (DNA): TGTGCCAGTGGCCGGGACAGGGGTGATTCCGGGGAGCTGTTTTTT. It yields the protein CASGRDRGDSGELFF.

This chain uses TRBV19 with TRBJ1-5; no clear D. The CDR3 sequence is 16 residues long. CDR1 is LNHDA and CDR2 is SQIVND in the germline V gene (reference sequence). Trimming took 3 bases from V and 2 from J, leaving 14 bases between them. Here the CDR3 reads CASSIRQLYGNQPQHF. The DNA of the CDR3 is TGTGCCAGTAGTATCCGTCAGTTGTATGGCAATCAGCCCCAGCATTTT.

V usage is TRBV9 and J usage is TRBJ2-1, with TRBD2 identical over 8 bases. Germline trimming cut 4 bases from V and 9 bases from J; bases unmatched to any gene: 9. The CDR3 totals 14 residues. Per germline, CDR1 SGDLS and CDR2 YYNGEE. CDR3 in amino acids: CASSRPGLGVEQFF. In DNA form, the CDR3 reads TGTGCCAGCAGCCGACCGGGACTAGGCGTTGAGCAGTTCTTC.

This clone was observed a handful of times. The chain is built from TRBV6-4 and TRBJ2-1; maybe TRBD2 (5 bases). This CDR3 is 13 amino acids long. From germline, CDR1 is MRHNA and CDR2 SNTAGT. The V end was cut by 9 bases, the J end by 2 bases, with 11 bases between. The CDR3 here is CASSLEPYNEQFF. For the CDR3, the DNA is TGTGCCAGTTCACTAGAGCCCTACAATGAGCAGTTCTTC.

The genes are TRBV7-4 and TRBJ2-2; 11 bases line up with TRBD2. This CDR3 has 16 residues. V was clipped by 5 bases and J by 7 bases; unmatched bases: 9. Germline V CDR1 and CDR2: SGHVT, SQSDAQ. The CDR3: CASSLGASGGFGELFF. CDR3 coding DNA: TGTGCCAGCAGCCTGGGGGCTAGCGGGGGGTTCGGGGAGCTGTTTTTT.

The chain links TRBV15 to TRBJ1-1; a weak D match, TRBD1 (5 bases). V lost 2 bases and J lost 6, with 16 bases in between. Germline loops: CDR1 LNHNV, CDR2 YYDKDF (reference sequence). This CDR3 is built from 15 residues. The CDR3 here is CATSRSGGEWAEAFF. The DNA of the CDR3 is TGTGCCACCAGCAGATCCGGAGGGGAATGGGCTGAAGCTTTCTTT.